The TCR beta chain under discussion was sequenced for a study of shared clonotypes between healthy human individuals. The study's findings and limits: Non-shared clonotypes displayed generation probabilities falling below those of clonotypes present in all four donors.

The J segment lost 5 bases and the V segment lost 6 bases, leaving 9 bases of the junction unmatched. The CDR3 contains 14 residues. Germline V CDR1 and CDR2: MNHEY, SVGAGI. A note on this clone: The target antigen is unknown.

The repertoire was sequenced with immunoSEQ multiplex PCR; TCRdb's copy has only in-frame clones and lacks some. The table records 1 million to 1.2 million clones, roughly 80% of them present only once. The study separated CD4+ cells into CD45RA+ naive and CD45RA-negative memory subsets. The specimen sequenced was memory CD4+ T cells from PBMCs. Specified subset: CD45RA-negative fraction. The clonotype was recovered from a man between 18 and 35 years old in good health. Some clones in this sample may be carry-over from other donors' samples. The V call is TRBV6-5, the J call TRBJ1-1, with 7 positions matching TRBD1. The CDR3 reads CASSQPGRGTEAFF. CDR3 sequence (DNA): TGTGCCAGCAGCCAACCGGGCAGGGGGACTGAAGCTTTCTTT.